Presented here are 10 T cell receptor beta chains from one specimen sequenced in a study of a mutant IDH1 vaccine in newly diagnosed glioma. The antigens these receptors bind are not known. Produced via immunoSEQ multiplex PCR; TCRdb's table is partial and in-frame only. The table includes 35,000 to 45,000 clones, 90% to 95% detected once. Time point meaning: week 5, during vaccination. Topical imiquimod accompanied each vaccine dose, which consisted of 300 ug of mutant IDH1 20-mer peptide. The sample was PBMCs, taken from a glioma patient whose treatment included an IDH1 peptide vaccine. These receptors were collected from a man aged 50 to 60 with glioma.

The chain's CDR3 is CASSVDPGGRNYGYTF. The CDR3 DNA reads TGTGCCAGCAGCGTAGACCCAGGGGGGAGAAACTATGGCTACACCTTC. The chain is built from TRBV9 and TRBJ1-2; 7 bases map to TRBD1. Germline CDR1 is SGDLS and CDR2 is YYNGEE. After removal of 0 bases from V and 2 bases from J, the junction contained 7 bases not matched to a gene. This CDR3 contains 16 residues.

The chain carries TRBV5-1 and TRBJ1-4; tentatively, D is TRBD1 (6 bases). CDR3 size: 15 residues. With 2 bases removed from V and 8 bases from J, the gap between germline ends came to 16 bases. Germline assignment: CDR1 SGHRS and CDR2 YFSETQ. Here the CDR3 DNA reads TGCGCCAGCAGCTTTACGGGGGCGGCGGAAGAAAAACTGTTTTTT. It yields the protein CASSFTGAAEEKLFF.

The chain has TRBV6-6 and TRBJ1-2; tentatively, D is TRBD1 (5 bases). The CDR3 has 14 amino acids. CDR1 and CDR2 (germline): MNHNY, SVGAGI (reference sequence). V was pared by 5 bases and J by 4 bases, with 14 bases between. The CDR3 coding sequence is TGTGCCAGCAGTACGACAGCGCAGAGCTATGGCTACACCTTC. As protein: CASSTTAQSYGYTF.

The chain links TRBV30 to TRBJ1-4; unclear D gene. The germline CDR1 and CDR2 sequences are GTSNPN and SVGIG (reference sequence). The V end was cut by 3 bases, the J end by 2 bases, with 13 bases between. The CDR3 loop spans 15 amino acids. The chain's CDR3 is CAWRRGVGTNEKLFF. CDR3 nucleotide sequence: TGTGCCTGGAGGCGGGGAGTCGGCACTAATGAAAAACTGTTTTTT. Based on the CDR3 plus reference TRBV30 and TRBJ1-4, the full variable domain is SQTIHQWPATLVQPVGSPLSLECTVEGTSNPNLYWYRQAAGRGLQLLFYSVGIGQISSEVPQNLSASRPQDRQFILSSKKLLLSDSGFYLCAWRRGVGTNEKLFFGSGTQLSVL.

V usage is TRBV28 and J usage is TRBJ1-5, with TRBD1 matching over 7 bases. CDR3 length equals 17 residues. Trimming removed 4 bases from V and 3 bases from J; junction bases left unmatched: 12. Germline V lookup: CDR1 MDHEN, CDR2 SYDVKM. The CDR3 is CASSSGIRDRYNQPQHF. CDR3 in DNA: TGTGCCAGCAGTTCCGGAATCCGGGACAGATACAATCAGCCCCAGCATTTT.

This clone appeared once. The chain has TRBV21-1 and TRBJ2-7; whether TRBD2, the table's D call, matches the DNA was not checked. TRBV21-1 corresponds to a pseudogene. The CDR3 is made up of 10 amino acids. The CDR3 nucleotides are TGTGCCAGCAGCAAACCCCTTTATCACTTC. Its translation is CASSKPLYHF.

The rearrangement links TRBV2 to TRBJ1-5; TRBD1 is a possible D gene (5 bases). The CDR3 is made up of 14 amino acids. Between the trimmed V and J ends, which lost 6 bases and 6 bases, there was a span of 15 bases. The germline V gene encodes CDR1 SNHLY and CDR2 FYNNEI. The CDR3 coding sequence is TGTGCCAGCAGCGGCCCCGACAGAAGTCAGCCCCAGCATTTT. Protein: CASSGPDRSQPQHF.

The chain couples TRBV5-6 to TRBJ1-1, with 9 positions matching TRBD1. CDR1 is SGHDT, CDR2 YYEEEE, per germline. This CDR3 has 12 amino acids. Unmatched junction bases numbered 6, after V lost 4 bases and J lost 11 bases. CDR3 DNA: TGTGCCAGCAGCACCCGGACAGGGGTTGCTTTCTTT. This codes for CASSTRTGVAFF. The variable domain in full, completed from reference TRBV5-6 and TRBJ1-1, reads DAGVTQSPTHLIKTRGQQVTLRCSPKSGHDTVSWYQQALGQGPQFIFQYYEEEERQRGNFPDRFSGHQFPNYSSELNVNALLLGDSALYLCASSTRTGVAFFGQGTRLTVV.

The chain employs TRBV15 and TRBJ2-7, with 8 bases aligning to TRBD1. The CDR3 length is 16 residues. With 1 base clipped from V and 0 bases from J, the junction kept 5 bases outside the gene matches. Germline CDR1 LNHNV, CDR2 YYDKDF (reference sequence). CDR3 nucleotides: TGTGCCACCAGCAGAGGCCGACAGGGGATCTCCTACGAGCAGTACTTC. It specifies CATSRGRQGISYEQYF.

The J gene is TRBJ2-7, the V gene TRBV30; D gene uncertain. Germline CDR1 GTSNPN, CDR2 SVGIG (reference sequence). This CDR3 is built from 11 residues. The CDR3 loop is CAGVQDYEQYF. In nucleotides, the CDR3 is TGTGCTGGGGTGCAGGACTACGAGCAGTACTTC. The full variable domain, with the rest looked up from reference TRBV30 and TRBJ2-7, is SQTIHQWPATLVQPVGSPLSLECTVEGTSNPNLYWYRQAAGRGLQLLFYSVGIGQISSEVPQNLSASRPQDRQFILSSKKLLLSDSGFYLCAGVQDYEQYFGPGTRLTVT.